Below, 29 T cell receptor beta chains from the same sample are listed, as sequenced in a study of OX40 agonist ivuxolimab in advanced cancers. The data were produced by immunoSEQ multiplex PCR, yet TCRdb's version contains in-frame clones alone and is incomplete. The sample includes about 51,000 clones, 88% of them seen just once. This sample comprised CD4+ or CD8+ T cells sorted from blood, obtained in a trial of the OX40 agonist ivuxolimab. The receptors here all came from an adult with an advanced solid tumor such as melanoma, head and neck, liver or kidney cancer.

V gene TRBV2 combines with J gene TRBJ2-2, with a tentative D call TRBD2 (6 bases). The germline V and J ends were trimmed by 6 bases and 4 bases, with 12 bases remaining between them. Looked up from germline, CDR1 is SNHLY and CDR2 is FYNNEI. This CDR3 region has 14 residues. The CDR3 coding sequence is TGTGCCAGCAGGAAGCGGGTACCCACCGGGGAGCTGTTTTTT. It is translated as CASRKRVPTGELFF.

The chain recombines TRBV6-1 with TRBJ1-5; possibly TRBD1 for D (5 bases). The CDR3 totals 15 residues. V was cut by 6 bases and J by 3 bases, with 15 bases left in between. In germline, CDR1 is MNHNS, CDR2 SASEGT. For the CDR3, the DNA is TGTGCCAGCAGGGTGGAAGGGACGTACAATCAGCCCCAGCATTTT. Protein product: CASRVEGTYNQPQHF.

The chain employs TRBV7-6 and TRBJ1-2; 7 bases align to TRBD1. Germline CDR1 and CDR2: SGHVS and FNYEAQ. Losses at the gene ends were 5 bases for V and 8 bases for J; bases not matched to a gene: 8. The CDR3 is made up of 13 amino acids. CDR3 nucleotides: TGTGCCAGCAGCCACGGGACAGCTAACGGCTACACCTTC. Its translation is CASSHGTANGYTF.

The CDR3 DNA is TGTGCCAGCAGCGTAAGCTCAGTTGGTGAGACCCAGTACTTC. Amino acid sequence: CASSVSSVGETQYF. The J gene is TRBJ2-5, the V gene TRBV9, with D unresolved. The CDR3 length is 14 residues. The germline CDR1 and CDR2 sequences are SGDLS and YYNGEE. The germline V and J ends were trimmed by 1 base and 5 bases, with 12 bases remaining between them.

The chain links TRBV10-2 to TRBJ1-2, with no clear D. Germline loops: CDR1 WSHSY, CDR2 SAAADI. This CDR3 has 16 amino acids. The ends were cut back, 3 bases at V and 8 bases at J, with 22 bases in the middle. The CDR3, as DNA: TGCGCCAGCAGTGATTGGGAGAAGGGAACGGCGGGCGGCTACACCTTC. Its protein product is CASSDWEKGTAGGYTF.

This clone was seen more than once but under ten times. CDR3 sequence reads: CASSRNDRGGTDTQYF. The CDR3 DNA sequence: TGTGCCAGTAGCCGAAACGACAGGGGGGGCACAGATACGCAGTATTTT. V gene TRBV19 combines with J gene TRBJ2-3, with 9 nucleotides matching TRBD1. The J segment lost 1 base and the V segment lost 6 bases, leaving 8 bases of the junction unmatched. There are 16 residues in the CDR3. Germline loops: CDR1 LNHDA, CDR2 SQIVND (reference sequence).

The chain combines TRBV7-2 with TRBJ1-2; D unclear. Germline lookup yields CDR1 SGHTA and CDR2 FQGNSA. V was shortened by 1 base and J by 8 bases, with 11 bases between the two germline ends. This CDR3 is built from 13 residues. The CDR3 loop is CASSLVSWRGYTF. Here the CDR3 DNA reads TGTGCCAGCAGCTTAGTTAGTTGGCGCGGCTACACCTTC. The full variable domain, its missing parts supplied by reference TRBV7-2 and TRBJ1-2, is GAGVSQSPSNKVTEKGKDVELRCDPISGHTALYWYRQSLGQGLEFLIYFQGNSAPDKSGLPSDRFSAERTGGSVSTLTIQRTQQEDSAVYLCASSLVSWRGYTFGSGTRLTVV.

The chain's CDR3 is CASSLGKTNEQFF. CDR3 nucleotides: TGTGCCAGCAGCTTGGGCAAGACCAATGAGCAGTTCTTC. The chain combines TRBV5-6 with TRBJ2-1; D is unresolved. The V gene lost 0 bases and the J gene lost 6 bases, with 7 bases spanning the gap. This CDR3 contains 13 residues. In germline, CDR1 is SGHDT, CDR2 YYEEEE.

The chain combines TRBV9 with TRBJ2-2; 10 nucleotides match TRBD2. The CDR3 contains 14 residues. Germline CDR1 and CDR2: SGDLS and YYNGEE. V was clipped by 1 base and J by 7 bases; unmatched bases: 1. CDR3 sequence (DNA): TGTGCCAGCAGCGTAAGGACTAGCGGCGGGGAGCTGTTTTTT. Protein: CASSVRTSGGELFF.

This clone was seen only once. The J gene is TRBJ2-3, the V gene TRBV6-4, with 8 bases matching TRBD1. The V gene end was trimmed by 5 bases and the J gene end by 0 bases; junction bases not matched to a gene: 1. CDR3 size: 14 residues. CDR1 is MRHNA, CDR2 SNTAGT, per germline. The CDR3 here is CASSQGASTDTQYF. CDR3 bases: TGTGCCAGCAGTCAGGGGGCGAGCACAGATACGCAGTATTTT.

This clone was observed once. This rearrangement joins TRBV27 to TRBJ2-1, with a possible D match to TRBD2 (6 bases). Per germline, CDR1 MNHEY and CDR2 SMNVEV (reference sequence). CDR3 length: 13 residues. V lost 4 bases to trimming and J lost 14 bases, with 18 bases between them. The CDR3 coding sequence is TGTGCCAGCAGTTCCTCCCGACTAGGTGTGAAGTTCTTC. Its translation: CASSSSRLGVKFF.

About this clone itself: The same CDR3 is also encoded by other DNA sequences in this sample. This chain joins TRBV30 and TRBJ2-5; tentatively, D is TRBD2 (7 bases). V lost 4 bases and J lost 7, with 16 bases in between. This CDR3 region has 13 residues. CDR1 is GTSNPN, CDR2 SVGIG, per germline (reference sequence). CDR3 amino acids: CAWKWRGGGTQYF. DNA for the CDR3: TGTGCCTGGAAATGGAGGGGGGGTGGGACCCAGTACTTC.

A single count supports this clone. This chain links TRBV5-1 with TRBJ2-1; tentative D call: TRBD1 (6 bases). Germline V CDR1 and CDR2: SGHRS, YFSETQ. Trimming stripped 0 bases from V and 8 bases from J, with 15 bases between. This CDR3 is 15 amino acids long. The CDR3 bases are TGCGCCAGCAGCTTGGTTCCAGGGGTAAAGGATGAGCAGTTCTTC. Translation gives CASSLVPGVKDEQFF.

The chain carries TRBV7-8 and TRBJ2-2; D unresolved. The V end was cut by 0 bases, the J end by 6 bases, with 8 bases between. Germline V lookup: CDR1 SGHVS, CDR2 FQNEAQ. The CDR3 loop spans 14 amino acids. The DNA for the CDR3 is TGTGCCAGCAGCTTAGCGGGTTGGGCCGGGGAGCTGTTTTTT. Translating it yields CASSLAGWAGELFF.

In its sample, this clone was seen a few times. V gene TRBV7-9 combines with J gene TRBJ1-1; D is undetermined. The CDR3 has 16 amino acids. Per the germline V gene, CDR1 is SEHNR and CDR2 is FQNEAQ (reference sequence). V was trimmed by 5 bases and J by 4 bases, leaving 20 bases between them. The CDR3 is CASSETAALRTTEAFF. Here the CDR3 DNA reads TGTGCCAGCAGCGAGACCGCGGCCCTTAGGACCACTGAAGCTTTCTTT.

The chain employs TRBV19 and TRBJ2-7; TRBD2 matches at 12 bases. The CDR3 runs to 15 residues. The germline gives CDR1 LNHDA, CDR2 SQIVND (reference sequence). Losses at the gene ends were 6 bases for V and 1 base for J; bases not matched to a gene: 4. DNA of the CDR3: TGTGCCAGTAGCCTAACTAGCGGGAGGTCCTACGAGCAGTACTTC. Translation gives CASSLTSGRSYEQYF.

This chain links TRBV7-8 with TRBJ2-2; 10 nucleotides line up with TRBD1. Germline CDR1 is SGHVS and CDR2 is FQNEAQ. CDR3 size: 19 residues. V lost 5 bases to trimming and J lost 7 bases; unmatched junction nucleotides: 19. The CDR3 DNA reads as TGTGCCAGCAGCCCCAGGGCGACAGGGGGCGGGGGAACAGGCGGGGAGCTGTTTTTT. It yields the protein CASSPRATGGGGTGGELFF.

With regard to this clone: Sequence at one end of the junction differs from germline and may be a read error. V and J are TRBV7-7 and TRBJ2-1; D might be TRBD1 or TRBD2, each matching 5 bases. Germline lookup yields CDR1 SSHAT and CDR2 FNYEAQ (reference sequence). The CDR3 totals 14 residues. DNA for the CDR3: TGTGCTAGCAGCGCAACTTCGAGGGGTAATGAGCAGTTCTTC. It codes for CASSATSRGNEQFF.

V gene TRBV9 combines with J gene TRBJ2-1; the match to TRBD2 covers 12 bases. Germline V lookup: CDR1 SGDLS, CDR2 YYNGEE. The CDR3 runs to 18 residues. The trim removed 1 base at V and 4 bases at J, leaving 9 bases unmatched. CDR3 protein: CASSVRLAGGNLYNEQFF. CDR3 sequence (DNA): TGTGCCAGCAGCGTAAGGCTAGCGGGAGGGAACCTTTACAATGAGCAGTTCTTC.

The chain joins TRBV7-9 to TRBJ2-1; TRBD2 is a possible D gene (6 bases). The CDR3 extends over 15 amino acids. Germline V CDR1 and CDR2: SEHNR, FQNEAQ (reference sequence). Trimming cost V 5 bases and J 10 bases, with 21 bases left between them. The CDR3: CASSAPGTPSREQFF. The DNA of the CDR3 is TGTGCCAGCAGCGCGCCCGGGACTCCTTCTCGGGAGCAGTTCTTC.

This clone was counted only a few times. The gene calls are TRBV6-1 and TRBJ1-3, with D unclear. There are 15 residues in the CDR3. Deletions cut 3 bases from V and 0 bases from J, with 9 bases between. CDR1 is MNHNS and CDR2 is SASEGT in the germline V gene. The CDR3 nucleotides read TGTGCCAGCAGTGACGGGATTCACTCTGGAAACACCATATATTTT. Translation gives CASSDGIHSGNTIYF.

The V gene is TRBV19, the J gene TRBJ1-5; no definite D call. The CDR3 extends over 15 amino acids. The germline V and J ends were trimmed by 7 bases and 3 bases, with 16 bases remaining between them. Germline V gene data show CDR1 as LNHDA and CDR2 as SQIVND (reference sequence). DNA of the CDR3: TGTGCCAGTAAACTCATGGCAGAATACAATCAGCCCCAGCATTTT. Translation: CASKLMAEYNQPQHF.

The chain links TRBV6-6 to TRBJ1-2; 7 bases agree with TRBD1. Germline V gene data show CDR1 as MNHNY and CDR2 as SVGAGI (reference sequence). The V segment lost 5 bases and the J segment 8 bases; nucleotides outside the gene matches: 8. The CDR3 covers 13 residues. The DNA of the CDR3 is TGTGCCAGCAGTGCCACAGGGGAGCGGGGCTACACCTTC. It translates to CASSATGERGYTF.

The chain joins TRBV5-7 to TRBJ2-1, with a weak D call TRBD2 (6 bases). TRBV5-7 qualifies as an ORF whose function is uncertain. CDR3 length equals 16 residues. Trimming took off 1 base at V and 3 bases at J, with 14 bases between the two ends. CDR3 coding DNA: TGTGCCAGCAGCTTGCAGGGAGCGGGTGACTACAATGAGCAGTTCTTC. Translating it yields CASSLQGAGDYNEQFF.

This clone is a singleton in its sample. This chain uses TRBV5-6 with TRBJ1-1, with D unclear. The CDR3 contains 15 residues. V was cut by 1 base and J by 0 bases, with 10 bases left in between. The germline CDR1 and CDR2 sequences are SGHDT and YYEEEE. The CDR3 loop reads CASSLPPQVNTEAFF. DNA for the CDR3: TGTGCCAGCAGCTTGCCCCCCCAAGTGAACACTGAAGCTTTCTTT.

This clone was seen a few times. This chain uses TRBV6-5 with TRBJ2-1; perhaps TRBD2 as D (5 bases). Trimming cost V 1 base and J 6 bases, with 16 bases left between them. This CDR3 has 16 residues. In germline, CDR1 is MNHEY, CDR2 SVGAGI. The CDR3 DNA reads TGTGCCAGCAGTTACTTGCCTGGGAGTAACCGCAATGAGCAGTTCTTC. This codes for CASSYLPGSNRNEQFF.

The chain couples TRBV27 to TRBJ2-2, with 13 bases fitting TRBD2. Per the germline V gene, CDR1 is MNHEY and CDR2 is SMNVEV (reference sequence). The CDR3 consists of 17 residues. Germline trimming cut 7 bases from V and 3 bases from J; bases unmatched to any gene: 8. CDR3 sequence: CASTILAGGPHTGELFF. DNA for the CDR3: TGTGCCAGCACCATACTAGCGGGAGGGCCTCACACCGGGGAGCTGTTTTTT.

CDR3 protein: CASSMGPRADYGYTF. CDR3 DNA sequence: TGTGCCAGCAGCATGGGACCGCGGGCAGACTATGGCTACACCTTC. The chain combines TRBV5-8 with TRBJ1-2, with a tentative D call TRBD1 (5 bases). Germline lookup yields CDR1 SGHTS and CDR2 YDEGEE. The CDR3 contains 15 residues. Deletions cut 4 bases from V and 3 bases from J, with 16 bases between.

The J gene is TRBJ2-2, the V gene TRBV7-9; D not certain. CDR1 and CDR2 (germline): SEHNR, FQNEAQ (reference sequence). The CDR3 loop spans 14 amino acids. V lost 5 bases and J 2 bases, leaving 9 bases between the germline ends. The CDR3: CASSLTLNTGELFF. As DNA, the CDR3 is TGTGCCAGCAGCCTGACTTTAAACACCGGGGAGCTGTTTTTT.